This TCR beta chain was sequenced for a study of sequential checkpoint blockade in melanoma. Profiled with immunoSEQ multiplex PCR; TCRdb holds only in-frame clones, not every one. The sample shows 15,000 to 20,000 clones, 85% to 95% of them seen only once. The CDR3 runs 12 residues. Germline assignment: CDR1 LNHDA and CDR2 SQIVND (reference sequence). Trimming took 3 bases from V and 8 from J, leaving 10 bases between them. The treatment: randomized to nivolumab then ipilimumab (arm A) or the reverse (arm B). No patient had prior DNA-damaging chemotherapy. From thawed PBMCs, live CD3+CD8+ cells negative for CD19 and CD56 were sorted.

This receptor was taken from a human donor with melanoma. The chain employs TRBV19 and TRBJ1-1, with D unresolved. The starting material was CD8+ T cells sorted from blood (inferred from file names), obtained from a patient given nivolumab and ipilimumab in sequence. In nucleotides, the CDR3 is TGTGCCAGTAGTATTGGCCCCAAAGAAGCTTTCTTT. Residues: CASSIGPKEAFF.